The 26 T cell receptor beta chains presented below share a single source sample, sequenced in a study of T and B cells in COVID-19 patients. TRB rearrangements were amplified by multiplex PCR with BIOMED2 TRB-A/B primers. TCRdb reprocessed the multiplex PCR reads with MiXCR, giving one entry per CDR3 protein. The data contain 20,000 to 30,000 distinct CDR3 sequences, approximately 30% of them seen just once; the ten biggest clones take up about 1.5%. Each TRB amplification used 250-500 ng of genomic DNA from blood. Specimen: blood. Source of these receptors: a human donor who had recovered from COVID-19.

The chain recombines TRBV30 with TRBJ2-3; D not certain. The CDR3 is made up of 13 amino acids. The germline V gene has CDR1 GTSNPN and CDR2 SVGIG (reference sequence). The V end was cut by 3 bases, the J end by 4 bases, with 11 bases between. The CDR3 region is CAWRLLGSDTQYF. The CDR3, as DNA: TGTGCCTGGAGACTTCTAGGCTCAGATACGCAGTATTTT.

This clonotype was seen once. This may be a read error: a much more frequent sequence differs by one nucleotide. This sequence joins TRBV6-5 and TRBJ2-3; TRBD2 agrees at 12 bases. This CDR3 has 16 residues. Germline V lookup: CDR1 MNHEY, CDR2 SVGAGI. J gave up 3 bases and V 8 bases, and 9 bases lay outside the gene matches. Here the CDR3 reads CASGSPSGGATDTQYF. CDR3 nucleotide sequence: TGTGCCAGCGGTTCGCCTAGCGGGGGGGCGACAGATACGCAGTATTTT.

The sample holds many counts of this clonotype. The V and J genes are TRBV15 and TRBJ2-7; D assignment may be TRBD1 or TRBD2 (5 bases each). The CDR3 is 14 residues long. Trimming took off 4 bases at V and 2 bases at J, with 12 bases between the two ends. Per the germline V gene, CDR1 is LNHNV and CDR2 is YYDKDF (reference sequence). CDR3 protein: CATSTRDGTYEQYF. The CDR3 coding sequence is TGTGCCACCAGCACCCGGGACGGCACCTACGAGCAGTACTTC. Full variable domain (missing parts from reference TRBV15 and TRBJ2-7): DAMVIQNPRYQVTQFGKPVTLSCSQTLNHNVMYWYQQKSSQAPKLLFHYYDKDFNNEADTPDNFQSRRPNTSFCFLDIRSPGLGDTAMYLCATSTRDGTYEQYFGPGTRLTVT.

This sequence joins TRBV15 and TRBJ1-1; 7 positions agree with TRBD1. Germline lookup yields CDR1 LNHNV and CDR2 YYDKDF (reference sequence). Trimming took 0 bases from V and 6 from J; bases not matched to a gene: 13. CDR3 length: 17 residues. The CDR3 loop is CATSRDSSPEGGPEAFF. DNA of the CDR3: TGTGCCACCAGCAGAGATAGTTCTCCCGAAGGGGGCCCTGAAGCTTTCTTT.

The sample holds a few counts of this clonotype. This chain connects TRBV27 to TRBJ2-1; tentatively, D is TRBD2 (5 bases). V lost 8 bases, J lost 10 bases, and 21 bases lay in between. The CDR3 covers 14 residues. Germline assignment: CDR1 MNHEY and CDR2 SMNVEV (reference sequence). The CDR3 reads CASGQAVPEREQFF. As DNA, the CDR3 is TGTGCCAGCGGGCAAGCGGTCCCCGAGCGGGAGCAGTTCTTC.

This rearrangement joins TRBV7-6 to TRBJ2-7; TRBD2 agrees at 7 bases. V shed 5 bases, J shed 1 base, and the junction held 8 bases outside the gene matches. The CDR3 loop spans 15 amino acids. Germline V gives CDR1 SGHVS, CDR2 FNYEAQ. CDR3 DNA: TGTGCCAGCAGCCAAGCTGGGGGGGTTTCCTACGAGCAGTACTTC. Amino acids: CASSQAGGVSYEQYF.

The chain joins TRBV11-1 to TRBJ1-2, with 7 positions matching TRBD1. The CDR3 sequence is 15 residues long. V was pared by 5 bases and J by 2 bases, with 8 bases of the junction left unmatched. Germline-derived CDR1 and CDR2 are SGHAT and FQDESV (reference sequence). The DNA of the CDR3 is TGTGCCAGCAGCCATCCCCAGGGGGGGAACTATGGCTACACCTTC. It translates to CASSHPQGGNYGYTF.

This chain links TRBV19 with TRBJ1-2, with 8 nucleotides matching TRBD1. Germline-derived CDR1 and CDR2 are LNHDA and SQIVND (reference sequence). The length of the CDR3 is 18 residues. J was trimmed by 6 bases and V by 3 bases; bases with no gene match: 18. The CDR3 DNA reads TGTGCCAGTAGTATTCGCTGGCTCTGGGCCAGGGGGCAGGATGGCTACACCTTC. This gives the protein CASSIRWLWARGQDGYTF.

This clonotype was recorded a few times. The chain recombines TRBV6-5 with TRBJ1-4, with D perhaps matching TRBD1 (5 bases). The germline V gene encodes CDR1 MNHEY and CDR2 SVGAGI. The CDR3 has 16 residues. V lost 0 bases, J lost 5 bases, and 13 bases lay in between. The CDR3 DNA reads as TGTGCCAGCAGTTACTCGGGGGGGGTAAGGAATGAAAAACTGTTTTTT. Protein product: CASSYSGGVRNEKLFF.

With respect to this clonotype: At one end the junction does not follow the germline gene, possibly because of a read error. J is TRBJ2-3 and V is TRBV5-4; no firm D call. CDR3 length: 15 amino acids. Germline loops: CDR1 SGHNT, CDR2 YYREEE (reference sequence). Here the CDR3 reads CASSQKGNLADTQYF. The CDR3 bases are TGCGCCAGCAGCCAAAAGGGCAACCTCGCAGATACGCAGTATTTT. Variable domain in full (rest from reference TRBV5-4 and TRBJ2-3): ETGVTQSPTHLIKTRGQQVTLRCSSQSGHNTVSWYQQALGQGPQFIFQYYREEENGRGNFPPRFSGLQFPNYSSELNVNALELDDSALYLCASSQKGNLADTQYFGPGTRLTVL.

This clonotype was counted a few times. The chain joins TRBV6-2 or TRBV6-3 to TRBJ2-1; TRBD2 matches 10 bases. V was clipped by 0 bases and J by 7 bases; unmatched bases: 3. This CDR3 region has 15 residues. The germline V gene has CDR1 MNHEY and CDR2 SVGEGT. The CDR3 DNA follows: TGTGCCAGCAGTTACTCTTGGACTAGCGGTAATGAGCAGTTCTTC. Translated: CASSYSWTSGNEQFF.

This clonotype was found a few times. CDR3 region: CASREGQYPGNTIYF. The CDR3 DNA is TGTGCCAGCAGAGAGGGACAGTATCCCGGAAACACCATATATTTT. V and J are TRBV6-5 and TRBJ1-3; 7 bases are shared with TRBD1. V lost 6 bases, J lost 4 bases, and 9 bases stayed unmatched. The V gene's germline CDR1 is MNHEY and CDR2 SVGAGI. The CDR3 extends over 15 amino acids.

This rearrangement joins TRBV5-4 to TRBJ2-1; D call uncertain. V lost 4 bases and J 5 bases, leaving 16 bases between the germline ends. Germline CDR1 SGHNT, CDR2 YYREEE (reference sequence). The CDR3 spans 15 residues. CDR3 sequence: CASSGRKNLNNEQFF. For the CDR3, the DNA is TGTGCCAGCAGCGGAAGAAAAAATCTAAACAATGAGCAGTTCTTC.

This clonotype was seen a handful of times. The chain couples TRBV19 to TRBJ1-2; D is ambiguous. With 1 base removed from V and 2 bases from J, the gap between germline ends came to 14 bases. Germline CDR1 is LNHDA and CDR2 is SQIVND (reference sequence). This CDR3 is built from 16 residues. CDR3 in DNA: TGTGCCAGTAGTATAGTCCACGGCGCTCCAAACTATGGCTACACCTTC. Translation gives CASSIVHGAPNYGYTF.

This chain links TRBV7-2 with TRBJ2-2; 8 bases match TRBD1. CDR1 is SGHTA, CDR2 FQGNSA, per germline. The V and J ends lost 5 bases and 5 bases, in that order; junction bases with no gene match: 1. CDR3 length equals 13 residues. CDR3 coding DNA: TGTGCCAGCAGCACAGGGGGTACCGGGGAGCTGTTTTTT. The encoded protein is CASSTGGTGELFF.

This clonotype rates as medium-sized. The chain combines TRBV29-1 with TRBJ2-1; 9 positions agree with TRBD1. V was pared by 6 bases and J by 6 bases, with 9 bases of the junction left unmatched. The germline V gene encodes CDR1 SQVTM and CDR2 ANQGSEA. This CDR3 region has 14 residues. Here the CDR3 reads CSVGGDRVSNEQFF. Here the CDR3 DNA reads TGCAGCGTGGGCGGGGACAGGGTTTCCAATGAGCAGTTCTTC.

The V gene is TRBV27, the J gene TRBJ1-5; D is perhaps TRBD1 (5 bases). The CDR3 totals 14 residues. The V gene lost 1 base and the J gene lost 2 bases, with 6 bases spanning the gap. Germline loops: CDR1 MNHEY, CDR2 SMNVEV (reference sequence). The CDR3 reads CASSLLGGNQPQHF. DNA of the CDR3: TGTGCCAGCAGTTTATTAGGGGGCAATCAGCCCCAGCATTTT.

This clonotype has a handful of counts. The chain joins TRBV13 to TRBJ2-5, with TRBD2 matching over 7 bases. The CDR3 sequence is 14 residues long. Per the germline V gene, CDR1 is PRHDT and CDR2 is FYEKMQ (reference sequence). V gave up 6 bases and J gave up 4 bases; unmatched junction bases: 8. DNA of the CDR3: TGTGCCAGCAGTTCGCGGGGCGGGGGAGAGACCCAGTACTTC. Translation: CASSSRGGGETQYF.

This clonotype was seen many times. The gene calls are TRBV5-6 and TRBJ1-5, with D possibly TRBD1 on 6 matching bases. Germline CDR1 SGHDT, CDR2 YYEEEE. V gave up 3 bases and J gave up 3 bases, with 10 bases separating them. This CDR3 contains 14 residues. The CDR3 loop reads CASSSTGTNQPQHF. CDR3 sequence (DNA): TGTGCCAGCAGCTCGACAGGCACCAATCAGCCCCAGCATTTT.

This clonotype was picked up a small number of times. The CDR3 spells CAISPGLAGRNWDEQFF. The DNA for the CDR3 is TGTGCCATCAGTCCAGGACTAGCGGGACGCAATTGGGATGAGCAGTTCTTC. The chain employs TRBV10-3 and TRBJ2-1; TRBD2 agrees at 12 bases. In germline, CDR1 is ENHRY, CDR2 SYGVKD. This CDR3 region has 17 residues. Unmatched junction bases numbered 13, after V lost 5 bases and J lost 8 bases.

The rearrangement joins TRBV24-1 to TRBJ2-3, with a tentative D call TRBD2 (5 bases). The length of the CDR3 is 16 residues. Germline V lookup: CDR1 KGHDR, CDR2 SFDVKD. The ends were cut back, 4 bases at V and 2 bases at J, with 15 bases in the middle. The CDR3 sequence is CATSDRASLLTDTQYF. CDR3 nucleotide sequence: TGTGCCACCAGTGACCGGGCTAGCTTACTCACAGATACGCAGTATTTT.

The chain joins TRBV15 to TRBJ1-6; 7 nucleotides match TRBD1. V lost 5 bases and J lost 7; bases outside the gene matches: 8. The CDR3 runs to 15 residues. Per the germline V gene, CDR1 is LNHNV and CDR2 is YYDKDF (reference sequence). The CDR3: CATSLDRVGNSPLHF. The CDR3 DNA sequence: TGTGCCACCAGCTTAGACAGGGTGGGAAATTCACCCCTCCACTTT.

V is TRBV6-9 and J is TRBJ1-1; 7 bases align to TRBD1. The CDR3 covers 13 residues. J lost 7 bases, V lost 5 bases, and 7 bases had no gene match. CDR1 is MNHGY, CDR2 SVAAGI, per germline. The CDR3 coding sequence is TGTGCCAGCAGTGAAGAACAGGGGTATGAAGCTTTCTTT. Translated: CASSEEQGYEAFF.

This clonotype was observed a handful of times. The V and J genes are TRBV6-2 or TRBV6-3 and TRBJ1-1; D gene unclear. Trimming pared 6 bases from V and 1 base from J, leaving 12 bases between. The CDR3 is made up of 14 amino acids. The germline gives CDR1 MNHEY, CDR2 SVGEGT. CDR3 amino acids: CASRGRTANTEAFF. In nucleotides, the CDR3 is TGTGCCAGCAGGGGGAGAACAGCGAACACTGAAGCTTTCTTT.

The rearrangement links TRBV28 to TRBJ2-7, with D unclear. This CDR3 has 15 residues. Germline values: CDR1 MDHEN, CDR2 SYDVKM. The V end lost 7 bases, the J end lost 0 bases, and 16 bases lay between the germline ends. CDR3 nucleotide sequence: TGTGCCAGCAACTGGGCAGCCTCTAGCTCCTACGAGCAGTACTTC. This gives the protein CASNWAASSSYEQYF.

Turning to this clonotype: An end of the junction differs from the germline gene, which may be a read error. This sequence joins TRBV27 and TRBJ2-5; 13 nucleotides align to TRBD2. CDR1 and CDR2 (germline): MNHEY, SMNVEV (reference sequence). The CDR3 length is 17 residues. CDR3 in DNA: TGTGCCATCAGTGAGTCAAGGACTAGCGGGGGCCAAGAGACCCAGTACTTC. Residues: CAISESRTSGGQETQYF.